Listed below are T cell receptor beta chains from one sample, sequenced in a study of neurological immune-mediated disorders. A single record per CDR3 protein comes from TCRdb applying MiXCR to the 5' RACE reads. The repertoire holds about 24,000 distinct CDR3 sequences, approximately 13% seen once, with roughly 5.5% in the top ten. Sequenced material: CD4+ T cells from blood. The receptors were sampled from a female donor with HTLV-1-associated myelopathy (HAM/TSP). Both conserved end residues are part of each CDR3. A D gene is named only where the DNA matches it firmly. Only some rows state a clone size, as once, few, many or a class for expanded clones.

d_call clone_size j_call v_call cdr3_nt cdr3_aa
TRBD2 many TRBJ2-5 TRBV20-1 TGCAGTGCTAGCAAGCGGGGCCTGGAGACCCAGTACTTC CSASKRGLETQYF
TRBD2 . TRBJ2-5 TRBV20-1 TGCAGTGCCCCCCCGGGCGGGGGACTCCAAGAGACCCAGTACTTC CSAPPGGGLQETQYF
. many TRBJ2-5 TRBV12-3/TRBV12-4 TGTGCCAGCAGCCAAGGTGGGGACCAAGAGACCCAGTACTTC CASSQGGDQETQYF
TRBD2 many TRBJ2-1 TRBV10-3 TGTGCCATCAAACTAGCGGGAGATGGGAATGAGCAGTTCTTC CAIKLAGDGNEQFF
. once TRBJ1-6 TRBV6-6 TGTTCCAGCAGTTACCGTGGCGAGGACTCACCCCTCCACTTT CSSSYRGEDSPLHF
TRBD1 many TRBJ1-1 TRBV29-1 TGCAGCGTTGAGACAGGGGGGGGAACTGAAGCTTTCTTT CSVETGGGTEAFF
TRBD1 many TRBJ2-7 TRBV20-1 TGCAGTGCGACGAGGGACAGGGGGCCCGAGCAGTACTTC CSATRDRGPEQYF
. many TRBJ1-4 TRBV4-2 TGTGCCAGCAGCCACTGGGGCGGGGGAGAAGAAAAACTGTTTTTT CASSHWGGGEEKLFF
TRBD2 few TRBJ2-5 TRBV20-1 TGCAGTGCTAGGCATATCCAGAGCGGGAGGTACCAAGAGACCCAGTACTTC CSARHIQSGRYQETQYF
TRBD2 many TRBJ2-3 TRBV20-1 TGCAGTGCTAGGCCCCCACTAGCGGGAGGGGGAGATACGCAGTATTTT CSARPPLAGGGDTQYF
TRBD1 medium-sized TRBJ2-2 TRBV5-1 TGCGCCAGCAGCTTGGGGGACAGGGACACCGGGGAGCTGTTTTTT CASSLGDRDTGELFF
TRBD1 many TRBJ1-1 TRBV5-1 TGCGCCAGCGGGACAGGGGACCACCCTCCATCGAACACTGAAGCTTTCTTT CASGTGDHPPSNTEAFF
. many TRBJ1-2 TRBV20-1 TGCAGTGCTGGGCGGGGGTATGGCTATGGCTACACCTTC CSAGRGYGYGYTF
. medium-sized TRBJ2-1 TRBV20-1 TGCAGTGCTAGCGCCCTGTTGAATGAGCAGTTCTTC CSASALLNEQFF
. many TRBJ2-3 TRBV5-1 TGCGCCAGCAGCAGGGCGGCCACAGATACGCAGTATTTT CASSRAATDTQYF
. many TRBJ1-3 TRBV7-2 TGTGCCAGCACGGCGAGGGCTGGAAACACCATATATTTT CASTARAGNTIYF
. many TRBJ1-5 TRBV12-3/TRBV12-4 TGTGCCAGCAGTCCAAAACCAGATCAGCCCCAGCATTTT CASSPKPDQPQHF
. many TRBJ2-2 TRBV5-1 TGCGCCAGCAGCTCGATAGGGGCGGACGGGGAGCTGTTTTTT CASSSIGADGELFF
. many TRBJ1-2 TRBV27 TGTGCCAGCAGGGGGAACGGTGGCTACACCTTC CASRGNGGYTF
. many TRBJ2-3 TRBV20-1 TGCAGTGCTAGAGGGGGCTCGGGGCAAGCAGATACGCAGTATTTT CSARGGSGQADTQYF
. many TRBJ1-1 TRBV14 TGTGCCAGCAGCCCGGCCTTCGGGGGGAACACTGAAGCTTTCTTT CASSPAFGGNTEAFF
. many TRBJ2-5 TRBV7-8 TGTGCCAGCAGCTTAGTTGGTGTGGAGACCCAGTACTTC CASSLVGVETQYF
. many TRBJ1-1 TRBV27 TGTGCCAGCAGTTCTCCGCCGGGGAACACTGAAGCTTTCTTT CASSSPPGNTEAFF
. . TRBJ1-5 TRBV28 TGTGCCAACAGTTTGGGGGCCATGAGGGATCAGCCCCAGCATTTT CANSLGAMRDQPQHF
. many TRBJ2-3 TRBV20-1 TGCAGTGCTAAGGGGACCAGGAGGGATACGCAGTATTTT CSAKGTRRDTQYF
TRBD2 many TRBJ2-1 TRBV6-5 TGTGCCAGCAGCAAACTAGCGGGGGGGCAGAATGAGCAGTTCTTC CASSKLAGGQNEQFF
TRBD2 . TRBJ2-7 TRBV5-1 TGCGCCAGCAGCTTGTCCCCTAGCGGGGTTAACGAGCAGTACTTC CASSLSPSGVNEQYF
TRBD1 many TRBJ2-5 TRBV15 TGTGCCACCAGCACCCGAGGGGGCCCAGAGACCCAGTACTTC CATSTRGGPETQYF
TRBD1 . TRBJ2-7 TRBV9 TGTGCCAGCAGCGTAGAAACAGGGGGCTCCTACGAGCAGTACTTC CASSVETGGSYEQYF
TRBD1 many TRBJ1-1 TRBV7-8 TGTGCCAGCGCATTCGACAGGGACACTGAAGCTTTCTTT CASAFDRDTEAFF
. many TRBJ2-7 TRBV5-5 TGTGCCAGCAGCTTGGCCAGTTTGGAGCAGTACTTC CASSLASLEQYF
. medium-sized TRBJ2-3 TRBV20-1 TGCAGTGCAGGAGGGGGAGGTTCGGGGGAGAACACAGATACGCAGTATTTT CSAGGGGSGENTDTQYF
. many TRBJ1-4 TRBV7-2 TGTGCCAGCAGTCTTACCGGAGGCACCGAAAAACTGTTTTTT CASSLTGGTEKLFF
. many TRBJ2-3 TRBV20-1 TGCAGTGCTAGAGATCCGGGAACCGCCACAGATACGCAGTATTTT CSARDPGTATDTQYF
. many TRBJ1-3 TRBV10-3 TGTGCCATCAGTGAAATTGGGTCTAGTGGAAACACCATATATTTT CAISEIGSSGNTIYF
TRBD1 many TRBJ1-2 TRBV5-1 TGCGCCAGCAGCACGAAACAGGGGGAGTATGGCTACACCTTC CASSTKQGEYGYTF
. many TRBJ2-6 TRBV20-1 TGCAGTGCTAGAAAGCACTCTGGGGCCAACGTCCTGACTTTC CSARKHSGANVLTF
TRBD1 many TRBJ1-1 TRBV20-1 TGCAGTGCTAGAGCGGCAGGGGGGGACACTGAAGCTTTCTTT CSARAAGGDTEAFF
. many TRBJ2-5 TRBV3-1 TGTGCCAGCAGCCAAGGATGGCTTGCCAAAGAGACCCAGTACTTC CASSQGWLAKETQYF
TRBD1 many TRBJ1-3 TRBV6-6 TGTGCCAGCAGTTCCCATCAGGGGGCTGGAAACACCATATATTTT CASSSHQGAGNTIYF